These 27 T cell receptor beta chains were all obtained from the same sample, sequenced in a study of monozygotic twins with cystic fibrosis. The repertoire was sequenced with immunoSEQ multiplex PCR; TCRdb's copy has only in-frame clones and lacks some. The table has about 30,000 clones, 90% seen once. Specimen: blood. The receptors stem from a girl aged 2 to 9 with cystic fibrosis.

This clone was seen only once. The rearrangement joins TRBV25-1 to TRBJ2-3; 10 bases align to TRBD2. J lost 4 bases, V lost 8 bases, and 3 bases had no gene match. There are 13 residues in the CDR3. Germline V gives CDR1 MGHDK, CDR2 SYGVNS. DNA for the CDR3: TGTGCCAGCCTTGGACTAGCGGCAGATACGCAGTATTTT. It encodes CASLGLAADTQYF. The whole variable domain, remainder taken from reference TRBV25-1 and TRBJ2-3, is EADIYQTPRYLVIGTGKKITLECSQTMGHDKMYWYQQDPGMELHLIHYSYGVNSTEKGDLSSESTVSRIRTEHFPLTLESARPSHTSQYLCASLGLAADTQYFGPGTRLTVL.

In DNA form, the CDR3 reads TGTGCCAGCAGCTTAAGCTCGCCCTACGAGCAGTACTTC. Residues: CASSLSSPYEQYF. The V and J genes are TRBV7-3 and TRBJ2-7; D is undetermined. This CDR3 contains 13 residues. The ends were cut back, 1 base at V and 2 bases at J, with 6 bases in the middle. CDR1 is SGHTA and CDR2 is FQGTGA in the germline V gene. Full variable domain (rest looked up from reference TRBV7-3 and TRBJ2-7): GAGVSQTPSNKVTEKGKYVELRCDPISGHTALYWYRQSLGQGPEFLIYFQGTGAADDSGLPNDRFFAVRPEGSVSTLKIQRTERGDSAVYLCASSLSSPYEQYFGPGTRLTVT.

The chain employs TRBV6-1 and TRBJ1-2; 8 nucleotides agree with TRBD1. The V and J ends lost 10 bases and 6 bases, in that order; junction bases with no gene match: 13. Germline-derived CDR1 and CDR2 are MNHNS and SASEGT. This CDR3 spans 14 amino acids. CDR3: CATHRQGLINGYTF. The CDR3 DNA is TGTGCCACTCACAGACAGGGGCTTATAAATGGCTACACCTTC.

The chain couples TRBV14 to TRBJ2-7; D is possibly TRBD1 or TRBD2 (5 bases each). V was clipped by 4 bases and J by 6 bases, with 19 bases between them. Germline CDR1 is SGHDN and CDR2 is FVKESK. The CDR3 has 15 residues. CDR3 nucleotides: TGTGCCAGCAGCCCTAATCGGGGCCTCTCCGGCGAGCAGTACTTC. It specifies CASSPNRGLSGEQYF.

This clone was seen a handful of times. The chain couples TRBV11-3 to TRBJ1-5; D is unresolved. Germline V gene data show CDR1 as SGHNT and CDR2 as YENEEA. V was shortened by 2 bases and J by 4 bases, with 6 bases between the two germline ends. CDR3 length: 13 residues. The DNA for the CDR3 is TGTGCCAGCAGCTTATTTTGTAATCAGCCCCAGCATTTT. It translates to CASSLFCNQPQHF.

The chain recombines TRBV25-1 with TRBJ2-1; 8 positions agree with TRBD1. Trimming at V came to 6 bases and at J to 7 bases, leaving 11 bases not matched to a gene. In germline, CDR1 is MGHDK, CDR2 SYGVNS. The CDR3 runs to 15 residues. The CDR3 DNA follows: TGTGCCAGCAGATTCGGACAGGGCTTAGATAATGAGCAGTTCTTC. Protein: CASRFGQGLDNEQFF.

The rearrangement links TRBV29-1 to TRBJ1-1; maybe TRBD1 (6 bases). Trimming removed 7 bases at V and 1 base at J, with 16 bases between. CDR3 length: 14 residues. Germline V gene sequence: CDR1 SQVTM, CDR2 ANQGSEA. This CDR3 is CSADPTGTNTEAFF. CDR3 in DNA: TGCAGCGCCGATCCGACAGGAACGAACACTGAAGCTTTCTTT.

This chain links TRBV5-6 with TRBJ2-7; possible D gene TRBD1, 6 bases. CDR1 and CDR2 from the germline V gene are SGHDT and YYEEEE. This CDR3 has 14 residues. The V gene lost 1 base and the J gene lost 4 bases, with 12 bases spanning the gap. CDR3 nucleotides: TGTGCCAGCAGCTTGTCAGGGGTCATGTACGAGCAGTACTTC. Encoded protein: CASSLSGVMYEQYF.

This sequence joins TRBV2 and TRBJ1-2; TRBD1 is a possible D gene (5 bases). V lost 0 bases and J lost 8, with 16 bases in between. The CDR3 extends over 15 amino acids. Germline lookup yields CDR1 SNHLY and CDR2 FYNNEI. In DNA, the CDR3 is TGTGCCAGCAGTGAAGCGCTTCAGGGAAGATACGGCTACACCTTC. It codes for CASSEALQGRYGYTF.

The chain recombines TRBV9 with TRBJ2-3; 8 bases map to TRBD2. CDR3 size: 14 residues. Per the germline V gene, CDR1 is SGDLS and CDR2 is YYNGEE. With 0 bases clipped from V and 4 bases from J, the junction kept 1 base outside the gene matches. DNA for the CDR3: TGTGCCAGCAGCGTAGCGGGGGGGCCAGATACGCAGTATTTT. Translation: CASSVAGGPDTQYF.

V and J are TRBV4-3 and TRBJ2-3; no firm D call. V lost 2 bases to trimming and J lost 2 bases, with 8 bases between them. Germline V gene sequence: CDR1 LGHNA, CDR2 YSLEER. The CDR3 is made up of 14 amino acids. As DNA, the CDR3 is TGCGCCAGCAGCCAAAGGCCCACCACAGATACGCAGTATTTT. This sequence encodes CASSQRPTTDTQYF.

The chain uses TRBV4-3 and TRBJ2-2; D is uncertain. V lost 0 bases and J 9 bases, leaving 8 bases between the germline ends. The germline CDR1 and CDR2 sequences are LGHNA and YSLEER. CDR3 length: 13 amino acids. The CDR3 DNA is TGCGCCAGCAGCCAAGATCATAACCGGGAGCTGTTTTTT. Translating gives CASSQDHNRELFF.

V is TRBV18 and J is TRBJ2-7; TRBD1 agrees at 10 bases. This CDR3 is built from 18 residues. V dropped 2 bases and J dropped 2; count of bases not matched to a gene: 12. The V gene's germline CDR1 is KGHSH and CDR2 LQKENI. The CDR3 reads CASSPLPAGTGVTYEQYF. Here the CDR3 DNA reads TGTGCCAGCTCACCATTACCTGCCGGGACAGGGGTAACCTACGAGCAGTACTTC.

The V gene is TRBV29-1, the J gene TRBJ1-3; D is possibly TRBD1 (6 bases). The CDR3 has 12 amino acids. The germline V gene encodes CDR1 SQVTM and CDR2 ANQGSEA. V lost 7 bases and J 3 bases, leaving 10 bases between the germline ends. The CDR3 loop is CSAAGVGNTIYF. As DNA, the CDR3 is TGCAGCGCCGCAGGGGTTGGAAACACCATATATTTT.

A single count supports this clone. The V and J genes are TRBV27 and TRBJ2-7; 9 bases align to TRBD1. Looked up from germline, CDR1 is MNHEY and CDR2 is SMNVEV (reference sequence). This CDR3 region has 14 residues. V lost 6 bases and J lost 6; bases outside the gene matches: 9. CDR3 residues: CASRLTGGSGEQYF. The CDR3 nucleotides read TGTGCCAGCAGACTAACAGGGGGCTCAGGCGAGCAGTACTTC.

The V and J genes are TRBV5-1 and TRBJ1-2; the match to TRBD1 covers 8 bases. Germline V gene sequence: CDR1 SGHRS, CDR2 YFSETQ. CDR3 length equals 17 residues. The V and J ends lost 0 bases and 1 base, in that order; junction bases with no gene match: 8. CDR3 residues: CASSLGGGTGDNYGYTF. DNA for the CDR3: TGCGCCAGCAGCTTGGGAGGGGGGACAGGCGATAACTATGGCTACACCTTC.

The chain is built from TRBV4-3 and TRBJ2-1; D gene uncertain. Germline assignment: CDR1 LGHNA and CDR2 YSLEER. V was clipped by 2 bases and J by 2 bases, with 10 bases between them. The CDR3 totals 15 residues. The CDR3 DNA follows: TGCGCCAGCAGCCAAAGGCCCCCCCCCTACAATGAGCAGTTCTTC. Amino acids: CASSQRPPPYNEQFF.

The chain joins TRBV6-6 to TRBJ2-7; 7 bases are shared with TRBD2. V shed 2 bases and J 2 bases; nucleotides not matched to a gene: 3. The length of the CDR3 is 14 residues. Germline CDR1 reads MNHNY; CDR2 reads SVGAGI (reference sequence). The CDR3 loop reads CASSYGGGAYEQYF. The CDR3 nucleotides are TGTGCCAGCAGTTACGGTGGGGGGGCCTACGAGCAGTACTTC.

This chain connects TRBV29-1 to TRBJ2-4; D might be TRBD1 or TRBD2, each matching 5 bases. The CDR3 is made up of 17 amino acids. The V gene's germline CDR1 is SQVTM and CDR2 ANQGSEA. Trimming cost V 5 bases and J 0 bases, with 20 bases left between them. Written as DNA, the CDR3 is TGCAGCGTTAAGCCGACCGGGACCGGAGTAGCCAAAAACATTCAGTACTTC. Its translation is CSVKPTGTGVAKNIQYF.

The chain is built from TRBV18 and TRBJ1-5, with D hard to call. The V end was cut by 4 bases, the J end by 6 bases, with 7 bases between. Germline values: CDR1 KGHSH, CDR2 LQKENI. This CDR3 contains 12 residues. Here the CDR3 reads CASSRPGQPQHF. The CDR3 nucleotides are TGTGCCAGCTCACGACCCGGTCAGCCCCAGCATTTT.

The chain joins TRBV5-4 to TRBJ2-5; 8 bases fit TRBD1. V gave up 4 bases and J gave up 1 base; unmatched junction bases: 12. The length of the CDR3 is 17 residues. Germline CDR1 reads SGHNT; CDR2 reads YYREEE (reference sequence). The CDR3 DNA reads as TGTGCCAGCAGCCCAGGGACAGGCCCCTCAGGCCAAGAGACCCAGTACTTC. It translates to CASSPGTGPSGQETQYF. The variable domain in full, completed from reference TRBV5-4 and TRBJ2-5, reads ETGVTQSPTHLIKTRGQQVTLRCSSQSGHNTVSWYQQALGQGPQFIFQYYREEENGRGNFPPRFSGLQFPNYSSELNVNALELDDSALYLCASSPGTGPSGQETQYFGPGTRLLVL.

The DNA for the CDR3 is TGTGCCAGCAGCGCCGGGCAGGCAAGGGAGACCCAGTACTTC. Amino acids: CASSAGQARETQYF. The chain is built from TRBV9 and TRBJ2-5; D is ambiguous. From germline, CDR1 is SGDLS and CDR2 YYNGEE. This CDR3 comprises 14 residues. V was shortened by 3 bases and J by 5 bases, with 14 bases between the two germline ends.

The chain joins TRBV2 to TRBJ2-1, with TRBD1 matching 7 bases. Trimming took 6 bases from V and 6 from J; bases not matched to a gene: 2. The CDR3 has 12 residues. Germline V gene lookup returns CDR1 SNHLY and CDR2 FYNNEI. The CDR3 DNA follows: TGTGCCAGCAGGGGGGACAGCAATGAGCAGTTCTTC. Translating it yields CASRGDSNEQFF.

The CDR3 reads CASRSSGGARYNEQFF. The CDR3 DNA follows: TGTGCCAGCAGATCAAGCGGGGGGGCCCGCTACAATGAGCAGTTCTTC. The J gene is TRBJ2-1, the V gene TRBV7-9; 10 bases match TRBD2. J gave up 3 bases and V 6 bases, and 8 bases lay outside the gene matches. This CDR3 region has 16 residues. Germline V CDR1 and CDR2: SEHNR, FQNEAQ (reference sequence).

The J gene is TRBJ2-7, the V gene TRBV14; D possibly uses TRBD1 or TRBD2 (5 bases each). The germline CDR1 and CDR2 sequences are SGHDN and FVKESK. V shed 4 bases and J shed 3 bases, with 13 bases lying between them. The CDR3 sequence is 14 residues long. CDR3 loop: CASSRTGTYYEQYF. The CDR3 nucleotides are TGTGCCAGCAGCCGAACCGGGACCTACTACGAGCAGTACTTC.

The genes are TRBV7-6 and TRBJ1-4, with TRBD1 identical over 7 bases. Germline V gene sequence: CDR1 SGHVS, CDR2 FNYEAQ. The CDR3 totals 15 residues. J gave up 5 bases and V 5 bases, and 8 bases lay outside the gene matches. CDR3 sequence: CASSLNRGLNEKLFF. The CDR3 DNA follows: TGTGCCAGCAGCCTCAACAGGGGATTGAATGAAAAACTGTTTTTT.

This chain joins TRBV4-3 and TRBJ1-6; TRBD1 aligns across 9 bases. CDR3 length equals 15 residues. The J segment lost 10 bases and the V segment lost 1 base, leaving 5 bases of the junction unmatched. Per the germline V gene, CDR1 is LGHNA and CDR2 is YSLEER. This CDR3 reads CASSQVIGTGSPLHF. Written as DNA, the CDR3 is TGCGCCAGCAGCCAAGTAATTGGGACAGGGTCACCCCTCCACTTT.